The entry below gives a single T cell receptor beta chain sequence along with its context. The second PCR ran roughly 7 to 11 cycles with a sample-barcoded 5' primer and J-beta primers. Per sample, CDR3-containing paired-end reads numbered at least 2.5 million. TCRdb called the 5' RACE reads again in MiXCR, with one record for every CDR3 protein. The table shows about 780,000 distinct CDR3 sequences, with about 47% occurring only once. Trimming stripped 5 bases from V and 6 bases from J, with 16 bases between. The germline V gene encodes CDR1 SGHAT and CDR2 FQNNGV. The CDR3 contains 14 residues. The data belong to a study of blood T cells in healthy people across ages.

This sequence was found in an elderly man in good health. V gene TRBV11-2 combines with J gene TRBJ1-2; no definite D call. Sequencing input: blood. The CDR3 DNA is TGTGCCAGCAGCCCTCAAGTGGGAGATCATGGCTACACCTTC. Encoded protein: CASSPQVGDHGYTF.